Presented here are 8 T cell receptor beta chains from one specimen sequenced in a study of cytomegalovirus exposure and HLA in healthy donors. A multiplex PCR was run with 60 Vbeta primers and 13 Jbeta primers. Produced via immunoSEQ multiplex PCR; TCRdb's table is partial and in-frame only. In the table there are some 160,000 clones, around three quarters of which are singletons. Sequenced: PBMCs. These receptors were collected from a woman aged 40 to 55 in good health and CMV-seronegative.

V is TRBV11-2 and J is TRBJ1-1; D is uncertain. Trimming pared 5 bases from V and 10 bases from J, leaving 14 bases between. The CDR3 totals 12 residues. Germline assignment: CDR1 SGHAT and CDR2 FQNNGV. This CDR3 reads CASSPGGRVAFF. The CDR3 region has the DNA TGTGCCAGCAGCCCAGGCGGGCGTGTAGCTTTCTTT.

The count of this clone is one. The rearrangement links TRBV4-2 to TRBJ2-7, with a possible D match to TRBD2 (5 bases). Germline CDR1 and CDR2: LGHNA and YNFKEQ. Trimming took 3 bases from V and 0 from J, leaving 12 bases between them. The length of the CDR3 is 15 residues. The CDR3 DNA reads as TGTGCCAGCAGCCAGGGTAGTGCGGGCTCCTACGAGCAGTACTTC. Its protein product is CASSQGSAGSYEQYF.

V and J are TRBV28 and TRBJ2-6; 9 nucleotides line up with TRBD1. V lost 4 bases and J lost 3; bases outside the gene matches: 7. This CDR3 comprises 17 residues. Germline CDR1 and CDR2: MDHEN and SYDVKM. CDR3 loop: CASSSIYRGRGANVLTF. The CDR3 DNA follows: TGTGCCAGCAGTTCGATATACAGGGGGCGTGGGGCCAACGTCCTGACTTTC.

The chain joins TRBV7-9 to TRBJ1-2; D is perhaps TRBD1 (5 bases). Trimming pared 1 base from V and 4 bases from J, leaving 7 bases between. Germline CDR1 SEHNR, CDR2 FQNEAQ (reference sequence). CDR3 length equals 13 residues. CDR3 protein: CASSLGQPYGYTF. The CDR3 nucleotides read TGTGCCAGCAGCTTAGGACAGCCCTATGGCTACACCTTC.

This chain connects TRBV4-1 to TRBJ1-1; D is unresolved. CDR3 length: 15 residues. Per the germline V gene, CDR1 is MGHRA and CDR2 is YSYEKL. V dropped 4 bases and J dropped 3 bases, with 15 bases sitting between them. The CDR3 DNA is TGCGCCAGCAGCCTCACGATAGGAGGGTACACTGAAGCTTTCTTT. Translation: CASSLTIGGYTEAFF.

The rearrangement joins TRBV7-6 to TRBJ2-2; TRBD2 aligns across 13 bases. This CDR3 has 17 amino acids. Unmatched junction bases numbered 4, after V lost 0 bases and J lost 6 bases. CDR1 and CDR2 from the germline V gene are SGHVS and FNYEAQ. The CDR3 coding sequence is TGTGCCAGCAGCTTAGCCGGACTAGCGGGAGCTCCCGGGGAGCTGTTTTTT. Protein sequence: CASSLAGLAGAPGELFF.

The chain carries TRBV7-2 and TRBJ1-5, with D tentatively TRBD1 (5 bases). The CDR3 length is 14 residues. CDR1 SGHTA and CDR2 FQGNSA come from the germline V gene. Trimming stripped 3 bases from V and 7 bases from J, with 13 bases between. CDR3 region: CASSLRGGAQPQHF. CDR3 coding DNA: TGTGCCAGCAGCTTGCGAGGAGGGGCCCAGCCCCAGCATTTT.

The chain uses TRBV27 and TRBJ2-5, with 9 nucleotides matching TRBD1. The J call may be faulty, since TRBJ2-7 better matches the DNA end. Germline V gene lookup returns CDR1 MNHEY and CDR2 SMNVEV (reference sequence). CDR3 size: 16 residues. The CDR3 DNA sequence: TGTGCCAGCAGTTCACGGGGACAGGGCAGGAGCTACGAGCAGTACTTC. It translates to CASSSRGQGRSYEQYF.